This paragraph covers one T cell receptor (beta chain) sequence. This sample stems from a study of technical replicates of blood from a few donors. This CDR3 is built from 15 residues. With 8 bases clipped from V and 7 bases from J, the junction kept 9 bases outside the gene matches. The germline CDR1 and CDR2 sequences are MNHNY and SVGAGI (reference sequence). Clones were read by immunoSEQ multiplex PCR, and TCRdb kept only the in-frame ones, dropping some. The table records some 71,000 clones, 95% to 98% of them present only once. The sequencing input was T cells isolated from PBMCs. This clonotype was sampled from a human donor in good health. This chain links TRBV6-6 with TRBJ1-4, with 11 bases that match TRBD1. CDR3 loop: CASGLPGQGGEKLFF. The CDR3 DNA follows: TGTGCCAGCGGCCTCCCGGGACAGGGGGGTGAAAAACTGTTTTTT.